This entry is about one T cell receptor (beta chain). As processed by the authors: Estimation of nucleated cell counts relied on the amplification of reference gene primers. The assay was immunoSEQ multiplex PCR, and TCRdb's table has in-frame clones only and misses some. V and J calls and clone size are as listed in that table; D and trimming were resolved from the DNA. The sample includes 300,000 to 400,000 clones, roughly 90% seen only once; the top ten take about 0.89%. The data were taken from a study of blood T cell repertoires in COVID-19. Those enrolled, adults aged roughly 18 to 89 years, came from 24 US areas. The CDR3 length is 15 residues. V lost 5 bases and J 0 bases, leaving 13 bases between the germline ends. Germline values: CDR1 LNHNV, CDR2 YYDKDF (reference sequence).

The V call is TRBV15, the J call TRBJ1-1; D gene uncertain. The clonotype was recovered from a woman younger than 45 with acute COVID-19. The sequencing input was PBMCs or T cells enriched from blood (not recorded which). The CDR3 protein is CATSLDGYMNTEAFF. The CDR3 DNA is TGTGCCACCAGCCTAGACGGATACATGAACACTGAAGCTTTCTTT. The complete variable domain, with remaining parts taken from reference TRBV15 and TRBJ1-1, reads DAMVIQNPRYQVTQFGKPVTLSCSQTLNHNVMYWYQQKSSQAPKLLFHYYDKDFNNEADTPDNFQSRRPNTSFCFLDIRSPGLGDTAMYLCATSLDGYMNTEAFFGQGTRLTVV.